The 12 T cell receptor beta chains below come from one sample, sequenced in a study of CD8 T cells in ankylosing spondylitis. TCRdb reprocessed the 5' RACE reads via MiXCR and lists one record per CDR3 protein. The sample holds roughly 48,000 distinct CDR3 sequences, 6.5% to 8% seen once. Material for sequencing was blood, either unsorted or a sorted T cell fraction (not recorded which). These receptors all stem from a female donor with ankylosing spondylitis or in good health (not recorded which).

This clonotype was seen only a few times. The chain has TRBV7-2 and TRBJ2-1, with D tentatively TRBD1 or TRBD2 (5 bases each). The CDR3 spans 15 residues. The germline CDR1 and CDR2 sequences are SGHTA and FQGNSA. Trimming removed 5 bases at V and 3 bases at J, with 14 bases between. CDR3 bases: TGTGCCAGCAGCGTCTTCCGGGACGGCTACAATGAGCAGTTCTTC. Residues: CASSVFRDGYNEQFF.

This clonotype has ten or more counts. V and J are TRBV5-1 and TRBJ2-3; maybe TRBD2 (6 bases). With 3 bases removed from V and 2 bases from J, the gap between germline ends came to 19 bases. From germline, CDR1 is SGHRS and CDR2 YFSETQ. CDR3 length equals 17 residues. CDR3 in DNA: TGCGCCAGCAGCTCCTCCCTGGGACTTGAGGCCACAGATACGCAGTATTTT. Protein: CASSSSLGLEATDTQYF.

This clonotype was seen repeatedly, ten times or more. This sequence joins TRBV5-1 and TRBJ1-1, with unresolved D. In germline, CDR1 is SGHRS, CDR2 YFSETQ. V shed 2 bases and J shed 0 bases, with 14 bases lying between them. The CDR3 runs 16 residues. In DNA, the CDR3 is TGCGCCAGCAGCTTCGAGTTGGGAGCCATGAACACTGAAGCTTTCTTT. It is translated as CASSFELGAMNTEAFF.

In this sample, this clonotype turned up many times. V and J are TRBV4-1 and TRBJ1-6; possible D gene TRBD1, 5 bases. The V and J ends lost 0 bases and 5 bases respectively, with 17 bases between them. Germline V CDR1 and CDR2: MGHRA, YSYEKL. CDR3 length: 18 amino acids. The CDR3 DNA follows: TGCGCCAGCAGCCAAGAAGTTATCCAGGGCCTGCATAATTCACCCCTCCACTTT. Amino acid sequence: CASSQEVIQGLHNSPLHF.

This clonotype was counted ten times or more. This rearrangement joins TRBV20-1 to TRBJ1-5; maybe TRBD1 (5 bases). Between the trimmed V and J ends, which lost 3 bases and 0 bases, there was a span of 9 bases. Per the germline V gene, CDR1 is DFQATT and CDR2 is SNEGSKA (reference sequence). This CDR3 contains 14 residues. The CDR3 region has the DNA TGCAGTGCTAGCGCCCAGGGTAGCAATCAGCCCCAGCATTTT. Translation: CSASAQGSNQPQHF.

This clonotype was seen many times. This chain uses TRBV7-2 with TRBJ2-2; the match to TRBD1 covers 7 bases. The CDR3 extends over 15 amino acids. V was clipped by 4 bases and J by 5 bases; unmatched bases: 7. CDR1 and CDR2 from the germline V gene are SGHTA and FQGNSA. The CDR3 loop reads CASSYTGVGTGELFF. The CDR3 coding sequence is TGTGCCAGCAGCTACACAGGGGTAGGGACCGGGGAGCTGTTTTTT.

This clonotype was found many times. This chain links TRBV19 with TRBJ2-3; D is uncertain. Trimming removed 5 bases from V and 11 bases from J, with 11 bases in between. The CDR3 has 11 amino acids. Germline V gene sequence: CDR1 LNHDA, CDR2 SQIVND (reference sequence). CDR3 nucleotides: TGTGCCAGTAGTGGCCGTAAGGAGCAGTATTTT. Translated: CASSGRKEQYF.

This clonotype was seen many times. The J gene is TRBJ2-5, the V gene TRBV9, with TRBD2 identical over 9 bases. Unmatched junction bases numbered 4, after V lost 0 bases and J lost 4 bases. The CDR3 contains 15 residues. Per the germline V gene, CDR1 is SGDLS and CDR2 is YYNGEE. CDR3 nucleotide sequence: TGTGCCAGCAGCGTAGCCAGCGGGGGGACAGAGACCCAGTACTTC. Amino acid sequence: CASSVASGGTETQYF.

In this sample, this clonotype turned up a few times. DNA of the CDR3: TGTGCCAGCAGTCATTTTGGGACACCTTATGGCTACACCTTC. Encoded protein: CASSHFGTPYGYTF. The chain recombines TRBV12-3 or TRBV12-4 with TRBJ1-2; TRBD1 might be the D (6 bases). V was pared by 5 bases and J by 5 bases, with 15 bases between. The CDR3 runs 14 residues.

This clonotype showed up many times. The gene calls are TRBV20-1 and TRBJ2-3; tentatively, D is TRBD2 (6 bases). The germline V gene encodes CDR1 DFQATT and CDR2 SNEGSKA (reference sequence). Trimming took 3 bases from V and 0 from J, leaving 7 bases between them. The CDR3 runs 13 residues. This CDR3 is CSASGGSTDTQYF. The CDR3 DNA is TGCAGTGCTAGCGGGGGAAGCACAGATACGCAGTATTTT.

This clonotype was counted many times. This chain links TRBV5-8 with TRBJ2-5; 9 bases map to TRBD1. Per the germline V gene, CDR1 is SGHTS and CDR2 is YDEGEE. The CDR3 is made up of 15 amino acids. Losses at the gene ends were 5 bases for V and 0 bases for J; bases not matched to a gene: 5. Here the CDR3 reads CASSSGTGNQETQYF. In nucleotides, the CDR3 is TGTGCCAGCAGTTCCGGGACAGGGAACCAAGAGACCCAGTACTTC.

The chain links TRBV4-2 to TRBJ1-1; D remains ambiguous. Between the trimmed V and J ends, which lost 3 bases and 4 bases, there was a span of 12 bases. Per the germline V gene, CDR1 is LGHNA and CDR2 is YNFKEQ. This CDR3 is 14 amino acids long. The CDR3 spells CASSHLQRPTEAFF. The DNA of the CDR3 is TGTGCCAGCAGCCACCTTCAAAGGCCCACTGAAGCTTTCTTT.